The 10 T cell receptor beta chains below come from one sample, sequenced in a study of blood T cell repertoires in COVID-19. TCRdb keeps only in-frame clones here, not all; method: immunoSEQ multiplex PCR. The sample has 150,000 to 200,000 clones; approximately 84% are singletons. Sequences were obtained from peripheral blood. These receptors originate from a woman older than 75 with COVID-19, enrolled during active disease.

CDR3 coding DNA: TGTGCCAGCAGACCCCTCGGGGGGGTTGCGACTGAAGCTTTCTTT. Its protein product is CASRPLGGVATEAFF. The chain carries TRBV6-5 and TRBJ1-1; D perhaps matches TRBD1 (5 bases). This CDR3 is 15 amino acids long. V dropped 6 bases and J dropped 5 bases, with 19 bases sitting between them. Germline assignment: CDR1 MNHEY and CDR2 SVGAGI.

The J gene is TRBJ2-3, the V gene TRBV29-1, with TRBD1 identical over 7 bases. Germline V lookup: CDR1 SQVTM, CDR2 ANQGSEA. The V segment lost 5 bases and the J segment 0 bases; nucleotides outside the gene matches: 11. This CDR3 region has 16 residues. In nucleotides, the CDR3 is TGCAGCGTTTGTGACAGGGCAACACAGAGCACAGATACGCAGTATTTT. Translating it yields CSVCDRATQSTDTQYF.

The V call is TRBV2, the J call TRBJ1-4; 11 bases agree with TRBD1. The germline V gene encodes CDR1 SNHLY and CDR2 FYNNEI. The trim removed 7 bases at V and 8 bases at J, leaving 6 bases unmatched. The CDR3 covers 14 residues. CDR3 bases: TGTGCCAGCACGGGACAGGGGGGGTTCGAAAAACTGTTTTTT. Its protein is CASTGQGGFEKLFF.

The CDR3 reads CASSLGGRNIQYF. The CDR3 DNA reads TGTGCCAGCAGTCTCGGAGGAAGGAACATTCAGTACTTC. The gene calls are TRBV27 and TRBJ2-4; maybe TRBD2 (5 bases). The V end lost 5 bases, the J end lost 7 bases, and 12 bases lay between the germline ends. The CDR3 runs 13 residues. The V gene's germline CDR1 is MNHEY and CDR2 SMNVEV (reference sequence).

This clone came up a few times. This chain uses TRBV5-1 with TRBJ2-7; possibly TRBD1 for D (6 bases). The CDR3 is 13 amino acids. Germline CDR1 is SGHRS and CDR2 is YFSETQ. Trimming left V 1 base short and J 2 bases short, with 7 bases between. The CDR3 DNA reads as TGCGCCAGCAGCTTGACAGGGACCTACGAGCAGTACTTC. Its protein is CASSLTGTYEQYF.

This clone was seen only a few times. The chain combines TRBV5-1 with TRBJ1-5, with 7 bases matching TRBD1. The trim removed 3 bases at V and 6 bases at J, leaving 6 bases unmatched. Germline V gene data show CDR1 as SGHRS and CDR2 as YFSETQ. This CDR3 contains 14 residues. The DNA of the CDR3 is TGCGCCAGCAGCTCGACAGGGATGGGTCAGCCCCAGCATTTT. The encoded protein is CASSSTGMGQPQHF.

The CDR3 bases are TGTGCCAGCTCACCGGGGCGGTCGACCAAACAGAGGACTGAAGCTTTCTTT. Amino acid sequence: CASSPGRSTKQRTEAFF. The rearrangement links TRBV18 to TRBJ1-1; D is perhaps TRBD1 (5 bases). CDR1 and CDR2 from the germline V gene are KGHSH and LQKENI. The germline V and J ends were trimmed by 3 bases and 5 bases, with 22 bases remaining between them. This CDR3 comprises 17 residues.

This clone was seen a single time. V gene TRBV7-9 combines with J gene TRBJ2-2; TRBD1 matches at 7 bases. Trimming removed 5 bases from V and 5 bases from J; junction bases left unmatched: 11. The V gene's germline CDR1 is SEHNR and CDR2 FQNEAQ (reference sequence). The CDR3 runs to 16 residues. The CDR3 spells CASSPGVTGKTGELFF. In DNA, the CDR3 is TGTGCCAGCAGCCCCGGGGTGACAGGGAAGACCGGGGAGCTGTTTTTT.

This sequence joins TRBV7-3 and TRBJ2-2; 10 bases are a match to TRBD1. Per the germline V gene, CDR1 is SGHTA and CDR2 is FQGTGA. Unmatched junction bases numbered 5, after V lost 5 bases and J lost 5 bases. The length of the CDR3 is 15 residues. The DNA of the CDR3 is TGTGCCAGCAGCCCCGGGACAGGGGTGACCGGGGAGCTGTTTTTT. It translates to CASSPGTGVTGELFF.

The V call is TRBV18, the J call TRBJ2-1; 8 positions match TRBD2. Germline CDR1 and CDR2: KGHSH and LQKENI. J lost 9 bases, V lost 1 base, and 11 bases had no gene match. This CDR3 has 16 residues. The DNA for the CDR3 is TGTGCCAGCTCACCACAGGGGACTAGGGCAATGGGTGAGCAGTTCTTC. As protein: CASSPQGTRAMGEQFF.